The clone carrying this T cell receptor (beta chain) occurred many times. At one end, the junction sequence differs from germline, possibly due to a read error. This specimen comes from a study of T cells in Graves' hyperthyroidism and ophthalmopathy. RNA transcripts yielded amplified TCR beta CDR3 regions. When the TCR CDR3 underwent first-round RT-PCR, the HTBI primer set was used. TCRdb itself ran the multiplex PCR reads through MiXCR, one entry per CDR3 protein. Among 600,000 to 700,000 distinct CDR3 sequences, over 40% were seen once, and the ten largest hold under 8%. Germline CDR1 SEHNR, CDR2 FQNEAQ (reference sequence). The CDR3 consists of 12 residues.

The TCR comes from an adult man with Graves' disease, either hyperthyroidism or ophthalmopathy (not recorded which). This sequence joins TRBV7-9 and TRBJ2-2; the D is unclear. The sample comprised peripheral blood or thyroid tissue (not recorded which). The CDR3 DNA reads TGTGCTAGCAGCTCAGGAACCGGGGAGCTGTTTTTT. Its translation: CASSSGTGELFF.